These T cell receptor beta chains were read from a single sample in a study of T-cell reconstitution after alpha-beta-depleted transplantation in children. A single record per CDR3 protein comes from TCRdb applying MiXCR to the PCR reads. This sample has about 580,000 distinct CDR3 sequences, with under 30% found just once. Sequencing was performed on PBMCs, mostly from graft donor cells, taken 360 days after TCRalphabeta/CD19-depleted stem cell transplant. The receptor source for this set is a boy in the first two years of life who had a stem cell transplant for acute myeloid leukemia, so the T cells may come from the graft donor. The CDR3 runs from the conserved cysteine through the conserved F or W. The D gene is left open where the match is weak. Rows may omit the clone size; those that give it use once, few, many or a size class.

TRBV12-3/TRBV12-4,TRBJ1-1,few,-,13,CASSFTQNTEAFF,TGTGCCAGCAGTTTCACCCAGAACACTGAAGCTTTCTTT
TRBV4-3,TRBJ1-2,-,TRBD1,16,CASSPISPGTDYGYTF,TGCGCCAGCAGCCCCATCTCCCCCGGGACAGACTATGGCTACACCTTC
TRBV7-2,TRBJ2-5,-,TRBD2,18,CASSLWLAGGVGQETQYF,TGTGCCAGCAGCTTATGGCTAGCGGGGGGAGTAGGTCAGGAGACCCAGTACTTC
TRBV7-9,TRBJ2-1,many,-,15,CASSPTGPPLNEQFF,TGTGCCAGCAGCCCTACGGGACCGCCGTTAAATGAGCAGTTCTTC
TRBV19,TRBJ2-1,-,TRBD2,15,CASSMKRDSYNEQFF,TGTGCCAGTAGTATGAAGCGGGATTCCTACAATGAGCAGTTCTTC
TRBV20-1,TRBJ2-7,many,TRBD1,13,CSASRDRDYEQYF,TGCAGTGCTAGTCGTGACAGGGACTACGAGCAGTACTTC
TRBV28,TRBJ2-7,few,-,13,CASRGTDVYEQYF,TGTGCCAGCAGGGGAACGGACGTCTACGAGCAGTACTTC
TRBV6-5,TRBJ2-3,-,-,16,CASSYSMGSVTDTQYF,TGTGCCAGCAGTTACTCGATGGGCTCTGTCACAGATACGCAGTATTTT
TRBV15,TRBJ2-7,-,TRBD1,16,CATSRGPGQGAREQYF,TGTGCCACCAGCAGAGGTCCGGGACAGGGGGCGCGGGAGCAGTACTTC
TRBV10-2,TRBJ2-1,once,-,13,CASSPVLPNEQFF,TGCGCCAGCAGCCCGGTCCTTCCCAATGAGCAGTTCTTC
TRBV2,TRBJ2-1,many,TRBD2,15,CASSPAGGPGNEQFF,TGTGCCAGCAGCCCCGCGGGGGGGCCGGGAAATGAGCAGTTCTTC
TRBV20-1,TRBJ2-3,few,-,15,CSAPTGVLKADTQYF,TGCAGTGCTCCTACGGGGGTGCTCAAGGCCGATACGCAGTATTTT
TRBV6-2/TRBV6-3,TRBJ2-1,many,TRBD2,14,CASSLWGGNNEQFF,TGTGCCAGCAGTTTATGGGGGGGAAACAATGAGCAGTTCTTC
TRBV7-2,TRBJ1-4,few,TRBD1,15,CASSERTGLGEKLFF,TGTGCCAGCAGCGAAAGGACAGGCCTAGGGGAAAAACTGTTTTTT
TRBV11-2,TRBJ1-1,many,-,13,CASSLQGVPEAFF,TGTGCCAGCAGCTTACAGGGAGTCCCTGAAGCTTTCTTT
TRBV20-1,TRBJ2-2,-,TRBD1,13,CSARDRVTGELFF,TGCAGTGCTAGGGACAGGGTCACCGGGGAGCTGTTTTTT
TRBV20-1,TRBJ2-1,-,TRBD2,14,CSARRAGGSGSQFF,TGCAGTGCTAGACGAGCGGGGGGCTCGGGGAGTCAGTTCTTC
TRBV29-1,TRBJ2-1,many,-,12,CSVAGVTDEQFF,TGCAGCGTTGCAGGGGTTACCGATGAGCAGTTCTTC
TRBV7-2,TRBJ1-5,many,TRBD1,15,CASSLEGAFNQPQHF,TGTGCCAGCAGCTTAGAGGGGGCTTTCAATCAGCCCCAGCATTTT
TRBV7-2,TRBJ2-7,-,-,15,CASSSRSEIPYEQYF,TGTGCCAGCAGCTCCCGGTCCGAGATTCCCTACGAGCAGTACTTC
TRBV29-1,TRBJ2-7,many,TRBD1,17,CSVEDSGGASAPYEQYF,TGCAGCGTTGAGGATTCAGGGGGCGCATCCGCCCCCTACGAGCAGTACTTC
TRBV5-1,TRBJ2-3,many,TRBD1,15,CASSVTGGAEDTQYF,TGCGCCAGCAGCGTGACAGGGGGCGCGGAAGATACGCAGTATTTT
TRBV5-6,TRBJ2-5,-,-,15,CASSYRDNFQETQYF,TGTGCCAGCAGTTATAGAGACAACTTCCAAGAGACCCAGTACTTC